This entry describes one TCR beta chain. The entry originates in a study of blood T cell repertoires in COVID-19. Across the whole study: Sites across the United States, Italy and Spain contributed samples from acute and convalescent COVID-19. PBMCs, B-cell-depleted T cells, or T cells were the source of the cDNA or gDNA that made up the material.

Assay: immunoSEQ multiplex PCR; the TCRdb copy retains only in-frame clones and omits some. The data contain about 340,000 clones, roughly 89% of them seen just once; the ten biggest clones take up 2.5% to 4%. This CDR3 contains 15 residues. The junction had 10 bases not matched to a gene; V was cut back by 4 bases and J by 9 bases. The germline CDR1 and CDR2 sequences are SGHAT and FQNNGV. The rearrangement joins TRBV11-2 to TRBJ2-1; 9 positions match TRBD2. This TCR came from a woman between 18 and 30 years old who had recovered from COVID-19. The specimen was peripheral blood. The CDR3 loop is CASSSPGLAGSEQFF. CDR3 sequence (DNA): TGTGCCAGCAGCTCCCCGGGGCTAGCGGGATCTGAGCAGTTCTTC.